A single TCR beta chain is shown here with its context. Only in-frame clones appear in the TCRdb table, and some are missing; sequencing was by immunoSEQ multiplex PCR. The sample lists about 120,000 clones, around 77% occurring once. The V gene's germline CDR1 is SGHDN and CDR2 FVKESK. CDR3 size: 12 residues. V was trimmed by 8 bases and J by 2 bases, leaving 10 bases between them. The data were obtained in a study of blood T cell repertoires in COVID-19. Overall study context: T cells, B-cell-depleted T cells, or PBMCs supplied cDNA or gDNA.

The chain has TRBV14 and TRBJ2-7; D is unresolved. The source is a human donor in a cohort sampled during active COVID-19. Source material: peripheral blood. CDR3 bases: TGTGCCAGCGGCGGTCCCCCCTACGAGCAGTACTTC. It is translated as CASGGPPYEQYF.